Listed here are 20 T cell receptor beta chains from one sample, sequenced in a study of T cells in tumors after PD-1 blockade. Sequencing used immunoSEQ multiplex PCR; TCRdb keeps in-frame clones, though not all of them. Of roughly 50,000 clones listed, 75% to 85% are singletons. The source material was PBMCs, sampled before anti-PD-1 treatment. The source of these receptors is a human donor with basal cell carcinoma.

J is TRBJ2-1 and V is TRBV11-1; D might be TRBD1 (5 bases). Germline loops: CDR1 SGHAT, CDR2 FQDESV (reference sequence). The CDR3 sequence is 16 residues long. Trimming pared 2 bases from V and 4 bases from J, leaving 15 bases between. The CDR3 DNA follows: TGTGCCAGCAGCTTACCGAGGCAGGGAAAATACAATGAGCAGTTCTTC. This gives the protein CASSLPRQGKYNEQFF.

The chain links TRBV6-5 to TRBJ1-5; D perhaps matches TRBD1 (5 bases). Deletions cut 4 bases from V and 3 bases from J, with 10 bases between. CDR3 length: 14 residues. CDR1 and CDR2 from the germline V gene are MNHEY and SVGAGI. The chain's CDR3 is CASSFDSYNQPQHF. The CDR3 coding sequence is TGTGCCAGCAGTTTTGACAGTTACAATCAGCCCCAGCATTTT.

This chain links TRBV5-6 with TRBJ2-1, with 11 bases fitting TRBD2. The CDR3 length is 18 residues. V lost 4 bases to trimming and J lost 0 bases; unmatched junction nucleotides: 9. Per germline, CDR1 SGHDT and CDR2 YYEEEE. CDR3 residues: CASSGAGTSGFSYNEQFF. The CDR3 coding sequence is TGTGCCAGCAGCGGGGCGGGGACTAGCGGCTTCTCCTACAATGAGCAGTTCTTC.

The V gene is TRBV3-1 (or the pseudogene TRBV3-2), the J gene TRBJ1-3; D gene uncertain. The V gene lost 5 bases and the J gene lost 0 bases, with 23 bases spanning the gap. The CDR3 sequence is 19 residues long. Germline V gene data show CDR1 as LGHDT and CDR2 as YNNKEL (reference sequence). The CDR3 coding sequence is TGTGCCAGCAGCTCTTCTACCCTTAGGACGCCGAGCTCTGGAAACACCATATATTTT. This translates into CASSSSTLRTPSSGNTIYF.

The chain combines TRBV28 with TRBJ2-7; 9 bases are shared with TRBD2. The J segment lost 2 bases and the V segment lost 2 bases, leaving 7 bases of the junction unmatched. This CDR3 has 16 residues. Germline V CDR1 and CDR2: MDHEN, SYDVKM. The CDR3 spells CASSLRGTSKTYEQYF. The CDR3 DNA reads TGTGCCAGCAGTTTACGAGGGACTAGCAAAACCTACGAGCAGTACTTC.

The genes are TRBV2 and TRBJ2-1; 9 bases are a match to TRBD2. This CDR3 has 15 residues. CDR1 is SNHLY, CDR2 FYNNEI, per germline. The V segment lost 6 bases and the J segment 10 bases; nucleotides outside the gene matches: 13. CDR3 nucleotide sequence: TGTGCCAGCAGCCCGCTAGCGGGACCAACCATCGAGCAGTTCTTC. It codes for CASSPLAGPTIEQFF.

The genes are TRBV11-2 and TRBJ1-6, with 7 nucleotides matching TRBD1. The CDR3 runs to 18 residues. The trim removed 4 bases at V and 0 bases at J, leaving 9 bases unmatched. CDR1 is SGHAT and CDR2 is FQNNGV in the germline V gene. CDR3 DNA: TGTGCCAGCAGCTCTGACAGGGATCCGCGCTCCTATAATTCACCCCTCCACTTT. Its translation is CASSSDRDPRSYNSPLHF.

The chain couples TRBV7-6 to TRBJ2-1; 8 bases fit TRBD2. V dropped 5 bases and J dropped 0; count of bases not matched to a gene: 9. CDR1 and CDR2 (germline): SGHVS, FNYEAQ. This CDR3 region has 17 residues. The CDR3 sequence: CASSEVAAGGSYNEQFF. CDR3 coding DNA: TGTGCCAGCAGCGAGGTTGCGGCGGGGGGCTCCTACAATGAGCAGTTCTTC.

The J gene is TRBJ2-1, the V gene TRBV3-1 (or the pseudogene TRBV3-2), with a weak D call TRBD1 (6 bases). This CDR3 spans 13 amino acids. Germline V CDR1 and CDR2: LGHDT, YNNKEL (reference sequence). V was pared by 0 bases and J by 12 bases, with 12 bases between. The CDR3 DNA sequence: TGTGCCAGCAGCCAAGATGGGGGCATCGGGCAGTTCTTC. It is translated as CASSQDGGIGQFF.

The chain carries TRBV24-1 and TRBJ1-2, with D possibly being TRBD1 (6 bases). V lost 3 bases, J lost 2 bases, and 9 bases lay in between. Germline V gene lookup returns CDR1 KGHDR and CDR2 SFDVKD. CDR3 length equals 14 residues. The CDR3 protein is CATSDTRGNYGYTF. The CDR3, as DNA: TGTGCCACCAGTGATACCAGGGGAAACTATGGCTACACCTTC.

The chain carries TRBV6-5 and TRBJ2-7, with 9 bases lining up with TRBD1. With 5 bases clipped from V and 9 bases from J, the junction kept 11 bases outside the gene matches. CDR1 is MNHEY, CDR2 SVGAGI, per germline. This CDR3 has 14 amino acids. The CDR3 DNA is TGTGCCAGCAGTCCCGGGACAGGGAGTAACGTGCAGTACTTC. Translated: CASSPGTGSNVQYF.

CDR3 region: CASSPLAQDQPQHF. The CDR3 DNA reads TGTGCCAGCTCACCACTCGCGCAGGATCAGCCCCAGCATTTT. V gene TRBV18 combines with J gene TRBJ1-5; D unclear. Trimming removed 1 base at V and 5 bases at J, with 9 bases between. The CDR3 sequence is 14 residues long. The germline gives CDR1 KGHSH, CDR2 LQKENI.

The chain employs TRBV28 and TRBJ2-7; TRBD2 might be the D (5 bases). The CDR3 sequence is 12 residues long. The V and J ends lost 11 bases and 2 bases respectively, with 13 bases between them. Germline V gives CDR1 MDHEN, CDR2 SYDVKM. CDR3 coding DNA: TGTGCCGGAGGACTCCCCCCCTACGAGCAGTACTTC. Protein sequence: CAGGLPPYEQYF.

The genes are TRBV28 and TRBJ1-1, with TRBD1 identical over 8 bases. Germline CDR1 and CDR2: MDHEN and SYDVKM. Unmatched junction bases numbered 1, after V lost 4 bases and J lost 0 bases. This CDR3 is built from 14 residues. CDR3 sequence (DNA): TGTGCCAGCAGTTACAGGGGGTTGAACACTGAAGCTTTCTTT. It codes for CASSYRGLNTEAFF.

DNA of the CDR3: TGTGCCAGCAGGCTGACAGGGAGTTTTAACTATGGCTACACCTTC. Protein product: CASRLTGSFNYGYTF. This chain joins TRBV28 and TRBJ1-2; the match to TRBD1 covers 7 bases. Germline CDR1 is MDHEN and CDR2 is SYDVKM. V lost 6 bases and J lost 1; bases outside the gene matches: 8. The CDR3 has 15 amino acids.

This sequence joins TRBV7-9 and TRBJ2-7, with D tentatively TRBD2 (6 bases). Trimming removed 1 base at V and 4 bases at J, with 11 bases between. The CDR3 runs to 14 residues. The germline gives CDR1 SEHNR, CDR2 FQNEAQ (reference sequence). The CDR3 reads CASSLGLAPYEQYF. CDR3 DNA sequence: TGTGCCAGCAGCTTAGGTCTAGCGCCATACGAGCAGTACTTC. Full variable domain (missing parts from reference TRBV7-9 and TRBJ2-7): DTGVSQNPRHKITKRGQNVTFRCDPISEHNRLYWYRQTLGQGPEFLTYFQNEAQLEKSRLLSDRFSAERPKGSFSTLEIQRTEQGDSAMYLCASSLGLAPYEQYFGPGTRLTVT.

V and J are TRBV27 and TRBJ2-7, with 10 bases that match TRBD1. This CDR3 is 14 amino acids long. The V segment lost 2 bases and the J segment 2 bases; nucleotides outside the gene matches: 0. Germline CDR1 reads MNHEY; CDR2 reads SMNVEV (reference sequence). The chain's CDR3 is CASSLGTGAYEQYF. In nucleotides, the CDR3 is TGTGCCAGCAGTTTAGGGACAGGGGCCTACGAGCAGTACTTC.

The rearrangement links TRBV20-1 to TRBJ2-3, with D unclear. Per the germline V gene, CDR1 is DFQATT and CDR2 is SNEGSKA (reference sequence). This CDR3 spans 13 amino acids. V lost 6 bases to trimming and J lost 1 base, with 11 bases between them. CDR3 region: CSASYLGTDTQYF. The CDR3 bases are TGCAGTGCCAGTTATCTCGGCACAGATACGCAGTATTTT.

The CDR3 region is CASSQGWGGFSNQPQHF. As DNA, the CDR3 is TGTGCCAGCAGCCAAGGTTGGGGGGGATTTAGCAATCAGCCCCAGCATTTT. V is TRBV3-1 (or the pseudogene TRBV3-2) and J is TRBJ1-5; TRBD1 is a possible D gene (5 bases). V lost 1 base to trimming and J lost 0 bases, with 13 bases between them. The CDR3 spans 17 residues. Germline-derived CDR1 and CDR2 are LGHDT and YNNKEL (reference sequence).

The V call is TRBV19, the J call TRBJ2-3, with D unclear. Germline CDR1 is LNHDA and CDR2 is SQIVND (reference sequence). The CDR3 length is 14 residues. Trimming pared 3 bases from V and 2 bases from J, leaving 9 bases between. The CDR3 protein is CASSIWGYTDTQYF. The CDR3 region has the DNA TGTGCCAGTAGTATCTGGGGTTACACAGATACGCAGTATTTT.